A selection of T cell receptor beta chains follows, all from one sample in a study of control samples from healthy donors and cancer patients. Profiling relied on immunoSEQ multiplex PCR, and the TCRdb table lists in-frame clones only, not all of them. There are 120,000 or so clones in the sample; more than 85% occur only once, and around 1.8% lies in the top ten. The sample consisted of blood. The receptor set was obtained from a man between 18 and 29 years old in good health. CDR3s include the opening cysteine and the closing phenylalanine or tryptophan. A D gene is named only where the DNA matches it firmly. Clone size, where shown, is once, few, many, or a class for clones that have expanded.

v_call	clone_size	d_call	j_call	cdr3_nt	cdr3_aa
TRBV2	NA	NA	TRBJ2-5	TGTGCCAGCAAGCAGGGCCAGACCCAGTACTTC	CASKQGQTQYF
TRBV5-1	NA	NA	TRBJ2-7	TGCGCCAGCAGCTTTGTGGGTAACAACTACGAGCAGTACTTC	CASSFVGNNYEQYF
TRBV4-2	once	TRBD2	TRBJ2-3	TGTGCCAGCAGCCAAAGGACCGAGGGACTAGCGGGAGAGAAAGTGGATACGCAGTATTTT	CASSQRTEGLAGEKVDTQYF
TRBV6-1	NA	NA	TRBJ1-1	TGTGCCAGCAGTGAAGGGGCAGCCAACACTGAAGCTTTCTTT	CASSEGAANTEAFF
TRBV28	few	NA	TRBJ1-1	TGTGCCAGCAGTTTCTCACGAAACACTGAAGCTTTCTTT	CASSFSRNTEAFF
TRBV7-8	NA	NA	TRBJ1-2	TGTGCCAGCAGCTTAGAAGGGGGACGGACCGTGGACTATGGCTACACCTTC	CASSLEGGRTVDYGYTF
TRBV14	NA	NA	TRBJ2-2	TGTGCCAGCAGCCAAGATCATGGATCAAACACCGGGGAGCTGTTTTTT	CASSQDHGSNTGELFF
TRBV5-1	once	TRBD1	TRBJ2-7	TGCGCCAGCAGCTTGGCCGTCGGACAGGGCTACGAGCAGTACTTC	CASSLAVGQGYEQYF
TRBV19	NA	TRBD2	TRBJ2-5	TGTGCCAGTCAGGGACTAGCGGGAAAAGAGACCCAGTACTTC	CASQGLAGKETQYF
TRBV11-2	NA	TRBD1	TRBJ2-7	TGTGCCAGCAGCTCGTTCGGGACAGGAGGCCACGAGCAGTACTTC	CASSSFGTGGHEQYF
TRBV14	NA	NA	TRBJ1-2	TGTGCCAGCAGCCAAGTAGATGAAGTCTACTATGGCTACACCTTC	CASSQVDEVYYGYTF
TRBV7-8	NA	TRBD2	TRBJ2-3	TGTGCCAGCAGCCAGCGACTAGCAGACGACCCAACAGATACGCAGTATTTT	CASSQRLADDPTDTQYF
TRBV2	NA	NA	TRBJ2-3	TGTGCCAGCGATGAGACAGGGACTAGCACAGATACGCAGTATTTT	CASDETGTSTDTQYF
TRBV11-2	NA	TRBD2	TRBJ2-4	TGTGCCAGCAGCAATAGCGGGTCAAACATTCAGTACTTC	CASSNSGSNIQYF
TRBV4-3	NA	NA	TRBJ1-4	TGCGCCAGCAGCCATCGAATCAGTACCCCGGGTACTAATGAAAAACTGTTTTTT	CASSHRISTPGTNEKLFF
TRBV14	NA	NA	TRBJ1-2	TGTGCCAGCAGCCACGGGTATGGCTACACCTTC	CASSHGYGYTF
TRBV4-1	NA	NA	TRBJ2-3	TGCGCCAGCAGCTCAATCGGGCTGGATATGCAGTATTTT	CASSSIGLDMQYF
TRBV5-1	once	NA	TRBJ2-7	TGCGCCAGCAGCTTGTTCGACGAGCAGTACTTC	CASSLFDEQYF
TRBV19	NA	NA	TRBJ1-1	TGTGCCAGTAGTATCGTACTGCATATGAACACTGAAGCTTTCTTT	CASSIVLHMNTEAFF
TRBV6-6	NA	TRBD2	TRBJ2-7	TGTGCCAGCACCAGCGGGGTACCGAGCTCCTACGAGCAGTACTTC	CASTSGVPSSYEQYF
TRBV15	NA	TRBD1	TRBJ1-2	TGTGCCACCAGCAGCCTGTTGGGGACAGAAGTTAACTATGGCTACACCTTC	CATSSLLGTEVNYGYTF
TRBV3-1/TRBV3-2	NA	NA	TRBJ2-6	TGTGCCAGCAGCCAAGTAAGATCGACCCTACAGAGGGGGATTAACTCTGGGGCCAACGTCCTGACTTTC	CASSQVRSTLQRGINSGANVLTF
TRBV24-1	NA	TRBD2	TRBJ2-3	TGTGCCACCAGTGCTTGGCGGGGGACGACAGATACGCAGTATTTT	CATSAWRGTTDTQYF
TRBV12-5	NA	NA	TRBJ1-3	TGTGCGATCTGGGGAGGGACACTGGGGAGAAACACCATATATTTT	CAIWGGTLGRNTIYF
TRBV4-1	NA	NA	TRBJ2-2	TGCGCCAGCAGAGAGGACTTTACGAACACCGGGGAGCTGTTTTTT	CASREDFTNTGELFF
TRBV7-9	NA	TRBD2	TRBJ2-7	TGTGCCAGCAGCTTCGCTAGCGGGACGGACGAGCAGTACTTC	CASSFASGTDEQYF
TRBV5-1	NA	TRBD2	TRBJ2-1	TGCGCCAGCAGCTTGCTAAGACTAGCGGGAGCGAGCTCCTACAATGAGCAGTTCTTC	CASSLLRLAGASSYNEQFF
TRBV10-1	NA	NA	TRBJ2-2	TGCGCCAGCAGTGTGGTCCCGGGCACCGGGGAGCTGTTTTTT	CASSVVPGTGELFF
TRBV2	NA	TRBD2	TRBJ2-5	TGTGCCAGCACACTAGCGGTACAAGAGACCCAGTACTTC	CASTLAVQETQYF
TRBV27	NA	NA	TRBJ1-2	TGTGCCAGCAGACGGGCGACCGGTGGCTACACCTTC	CASRRATGGYTF